This T cell receptor (beta chain) was observed in a study of PD-1 blockade in mismatch repair-deficient tumors. Whole-study context: Patients had 12 to 13 mismatch repair-deficient cancer types and were previously treated and progressing.

Clones were read by immunoSEQ multiplex PCR, and TCRdb kept only the in-frame ones, dropping some. The data show 75,000 to 85,000 clones, 81% seen once. PCR or immunohistochemistry showed mismatch repair deficiency in every enrolled patient. The TCR-sequenced patients were three responders to pembrolizumab. General study results and limits: Tumor-resident clones, often undetectable pretreatment in blood, expanded then contracted after pembrolizumab.

Trimming took 0 bases from V and 4 from J, leaving 10 bases between them. The CDR3 covers 14 residues. The germline CDR1 and CDR2 sequences are LGHNA and YSLEER. The table lists this clone with a count of one. Its target is unknown. The source material was peripheral blood, sampled 12 weeks after starting pembrolizumab. This clonotype originated in an adult with mismatch repair-deficient cancer. The genes are TRBV4-3 and TRBJ2-7; TRBD1 might be the D (5 bases). The CDR3 is CASSQEGQGYEQYF. The CDR3 nucleotides read TGCGCCAGCAGCCAAGAAGGGCAGGGTTACGAGCAGTACTTC.